This T cell receptor (beta chain) derives from a study of shared clonotypes between healthy human individuals. Some clones are missing from TCRdb's copy, which holds only in-frame ones; the method was immunoSEQ multiplex PCR. The data contain roughly 2,500,000 clones, over 85% of them singletons. Germline CDR1 MDHEN, CDR2 SYDVKM. Trimming stripped 6 bases from V and 5 bases from J, with 8 bases between. The CDR3 runs 12 residues. V gene TRBV28 combines with J gene TRBJ1-5; D remains ambiguous. Sequencing was carried out using naive CD4+ T cells from PBMCs. Described subset: CD45RA+ positively selected. The sequence derives from a man aged 18 to 30 in good health. Some clones in this sample may be carry-over from other donors' samples. The CDR3 coding sequence is TGTGCCAGCAGAAGGAAGGATCAGCCCCAGCATTTT. This gives the protein CASRRKDQPQHF.